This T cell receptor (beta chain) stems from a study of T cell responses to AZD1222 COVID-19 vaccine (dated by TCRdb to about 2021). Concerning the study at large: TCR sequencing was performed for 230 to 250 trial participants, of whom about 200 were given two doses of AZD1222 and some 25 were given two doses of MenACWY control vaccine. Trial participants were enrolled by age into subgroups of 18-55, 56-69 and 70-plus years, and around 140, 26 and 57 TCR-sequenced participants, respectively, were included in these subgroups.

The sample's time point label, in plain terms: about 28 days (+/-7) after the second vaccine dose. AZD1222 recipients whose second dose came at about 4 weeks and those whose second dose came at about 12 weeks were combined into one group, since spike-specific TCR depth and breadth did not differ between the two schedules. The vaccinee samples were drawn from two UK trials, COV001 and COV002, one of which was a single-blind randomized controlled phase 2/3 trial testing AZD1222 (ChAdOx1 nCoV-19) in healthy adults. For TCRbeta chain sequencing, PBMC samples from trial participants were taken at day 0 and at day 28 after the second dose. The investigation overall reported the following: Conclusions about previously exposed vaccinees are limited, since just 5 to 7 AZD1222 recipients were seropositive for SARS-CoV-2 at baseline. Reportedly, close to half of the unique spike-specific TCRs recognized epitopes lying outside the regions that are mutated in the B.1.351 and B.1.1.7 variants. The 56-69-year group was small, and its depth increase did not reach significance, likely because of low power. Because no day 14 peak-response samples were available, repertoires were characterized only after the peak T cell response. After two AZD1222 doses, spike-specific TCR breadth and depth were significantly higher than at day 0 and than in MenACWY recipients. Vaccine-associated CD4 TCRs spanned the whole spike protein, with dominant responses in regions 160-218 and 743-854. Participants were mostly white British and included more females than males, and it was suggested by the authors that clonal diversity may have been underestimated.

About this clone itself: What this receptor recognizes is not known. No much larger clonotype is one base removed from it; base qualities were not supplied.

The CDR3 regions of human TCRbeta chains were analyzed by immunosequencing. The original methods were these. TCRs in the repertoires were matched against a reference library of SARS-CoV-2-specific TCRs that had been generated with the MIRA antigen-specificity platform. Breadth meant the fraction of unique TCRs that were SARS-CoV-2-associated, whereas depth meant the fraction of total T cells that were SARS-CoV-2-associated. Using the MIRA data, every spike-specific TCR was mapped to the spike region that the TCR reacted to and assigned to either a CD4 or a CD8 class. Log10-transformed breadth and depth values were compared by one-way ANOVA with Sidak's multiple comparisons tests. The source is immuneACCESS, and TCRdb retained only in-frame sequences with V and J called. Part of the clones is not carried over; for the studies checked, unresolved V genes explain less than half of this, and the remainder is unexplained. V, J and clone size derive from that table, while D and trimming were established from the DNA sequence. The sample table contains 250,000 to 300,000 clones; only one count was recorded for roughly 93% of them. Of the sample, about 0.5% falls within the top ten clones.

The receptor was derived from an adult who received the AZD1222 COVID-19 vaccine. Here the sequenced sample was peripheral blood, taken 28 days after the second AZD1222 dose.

The CDR3 corresponds to CASSLVPTTSGELFREQFF. In nucleotides, the sequence is TGCGCCAGCAGCTTGGTCCCTACGACTAGCGGGGAGTTGTTCCGTGAGCAGTTCTTC. The chain couples TRBV5-1 to TRBJ2-1, with 11 middle bases fitting TRBD2. The cysteine opens and the phenylalanine closes a CDR3 of 19 amino acids. CDR3 DNA is the only sequence kept; it has 57 bases, read in frame from the first base. The germline V gene encodes CDR1 SGHRS and CDR2 YFSETQ. Germline trimming: 0 bases from V, 9 bases from J; junction bases outside gene matches: 17.